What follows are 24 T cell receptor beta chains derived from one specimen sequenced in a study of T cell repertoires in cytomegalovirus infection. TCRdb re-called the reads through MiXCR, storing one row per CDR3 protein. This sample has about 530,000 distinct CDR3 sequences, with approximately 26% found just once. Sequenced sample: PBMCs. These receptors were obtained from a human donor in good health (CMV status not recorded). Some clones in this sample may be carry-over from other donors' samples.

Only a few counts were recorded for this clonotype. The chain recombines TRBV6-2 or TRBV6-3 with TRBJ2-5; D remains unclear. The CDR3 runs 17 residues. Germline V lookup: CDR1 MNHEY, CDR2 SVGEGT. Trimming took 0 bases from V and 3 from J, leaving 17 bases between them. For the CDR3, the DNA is TGTGCCAGCAGTTACTCGTTCTCGGCAGCCTCGAAAGAGACCCAGTACTTC. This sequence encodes CASSYSFSAASKETQYF.

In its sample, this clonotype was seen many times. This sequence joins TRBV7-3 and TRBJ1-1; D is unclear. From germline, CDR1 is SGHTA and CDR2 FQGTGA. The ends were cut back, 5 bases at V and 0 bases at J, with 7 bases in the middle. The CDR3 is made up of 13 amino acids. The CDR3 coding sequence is TGTGCCAGCAGCCCTCAGCTGAACACTGAAGCTTTCTTT. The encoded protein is CASSPQLNTEAFF.

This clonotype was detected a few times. CDR3 loop: CASSPLNAVGELFF. CDR3 coding DNA: TGTGCCAGCAGCCCCCTCAATGCGGTCGGGGAGCTGTTTTTT. The chain carries TRBV7-9 and TRBJ2-2; D call uncertain. The CDR3 runs to 14 residues. Germline CDR1 and CDR2: SEHNR and FQNEAQ (reference sequence). V lost 5 bases to trimming and J lost 7 bases, with 14 bases between them. Combining the CDR3 with reference TRBV7-9 and TRBJ2-2 gives the whole variable domain DTGVSQNPRHKITKRGQNVTFRCDPISEHNRLYWYRQTLGQGPEFLTYFQNEAQLEKSRLLSDRFSAERPKGSFSTLEIQRTEQGDSAMYLCASSPLNAVGELFFGEGSRLTVL.

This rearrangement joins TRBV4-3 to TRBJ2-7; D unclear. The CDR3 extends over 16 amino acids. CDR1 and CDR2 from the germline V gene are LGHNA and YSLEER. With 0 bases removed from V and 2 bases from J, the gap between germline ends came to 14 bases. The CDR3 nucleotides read TGCGCCAGCAGCCAAGACGGCCCGGGTAAAACCTACGAGCAGTACTTC. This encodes CASSQDGPGKTYEQYF.

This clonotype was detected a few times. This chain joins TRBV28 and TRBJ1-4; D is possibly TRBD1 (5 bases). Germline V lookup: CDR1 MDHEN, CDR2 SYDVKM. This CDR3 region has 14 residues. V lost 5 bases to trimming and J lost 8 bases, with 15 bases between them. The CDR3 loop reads CASSATVFGEKLFF. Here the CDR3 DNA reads TGTGCCAGCAGTGCGACAGTTTTCGGCGAAAAACTGTTTTTT.

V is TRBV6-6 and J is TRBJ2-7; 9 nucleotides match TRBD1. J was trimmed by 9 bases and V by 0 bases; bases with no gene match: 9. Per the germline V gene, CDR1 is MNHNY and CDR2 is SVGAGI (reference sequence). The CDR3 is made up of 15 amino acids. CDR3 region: CASSYSGDRVLGQYF. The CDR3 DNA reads TGTGCCAGCAGTTACTCGGGGGACAGGGTTTTAGGGCAGTACTTC.

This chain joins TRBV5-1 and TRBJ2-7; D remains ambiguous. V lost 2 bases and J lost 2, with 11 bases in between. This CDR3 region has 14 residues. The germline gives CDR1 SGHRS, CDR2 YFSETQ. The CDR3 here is CASSFRHNPYEQYF. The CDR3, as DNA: TGCGCCAGCAGCTTTCGACACAATCCCTACGAGCAGTACTTC. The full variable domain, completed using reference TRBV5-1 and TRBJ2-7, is KAGVTQTPRYLIKTRGQQVTLSCSPISGHRSVSWYQQTPGQGLQFLFEYFSETQRNKGNFPGRFSGRQFSNSRSEMNVSTLELGDSALYLCASSFRHNPYEQYFGPGTRLTVT.

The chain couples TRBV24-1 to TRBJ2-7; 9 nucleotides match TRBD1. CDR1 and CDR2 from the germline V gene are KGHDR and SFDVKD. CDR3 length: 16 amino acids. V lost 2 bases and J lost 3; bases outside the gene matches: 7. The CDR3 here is CATSDSGLDRGYEQYF. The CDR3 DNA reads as TGTGCCACCAGTGATTCCGGACTGGACAGGGGCTACGAGCAGTACTTC.

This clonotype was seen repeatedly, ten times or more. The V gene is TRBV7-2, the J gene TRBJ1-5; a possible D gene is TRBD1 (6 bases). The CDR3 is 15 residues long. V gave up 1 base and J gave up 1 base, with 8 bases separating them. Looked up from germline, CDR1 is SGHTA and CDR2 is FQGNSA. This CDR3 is CASSLGGASNQPQHF. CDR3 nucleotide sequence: TGTGCCAGCAGCTTAGGGGGGGCAAGCAATCAGCCCCAGCATTTT.

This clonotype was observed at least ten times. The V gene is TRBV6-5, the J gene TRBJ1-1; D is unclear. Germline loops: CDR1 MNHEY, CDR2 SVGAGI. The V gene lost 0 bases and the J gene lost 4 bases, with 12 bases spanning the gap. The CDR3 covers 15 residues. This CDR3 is CASSYSAIETTEAFF. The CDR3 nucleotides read TGTGCCAGCAGTTACTCGGCAATCGAGACCACTGAAGCTTTCTTT.

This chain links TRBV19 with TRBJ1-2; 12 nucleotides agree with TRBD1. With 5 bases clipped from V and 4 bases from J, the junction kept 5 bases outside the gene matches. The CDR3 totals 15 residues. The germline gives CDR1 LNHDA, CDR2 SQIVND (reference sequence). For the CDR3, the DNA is TGTGCCAGTAGTCGTCCGGGACAGGGGGCCTATGGCTACACCTTC. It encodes CASSRPGQGAYGYTF.

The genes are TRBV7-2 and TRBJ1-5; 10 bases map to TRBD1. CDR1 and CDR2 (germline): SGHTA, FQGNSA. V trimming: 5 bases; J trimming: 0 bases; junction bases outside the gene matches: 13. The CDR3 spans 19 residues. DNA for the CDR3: TGTGCCAGCAGCAGACCCCGGGACAGGGGCGGGGATAGCAATCAGCCCCAGCATTTT. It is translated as CASSRPRDRGGDSNQPQHF. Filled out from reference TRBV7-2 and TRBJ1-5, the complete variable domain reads GAGVSQSPSNKVTEKGKDVELRCDPISGHTALYWYRQSLGQGLEFLIYFQGNSAPDKSGLPSDRFSAERTGGSVSTLTIQRTQQEDSAVYLCASSRPRDRGGDSNQPQHFGDGTRLSIL.

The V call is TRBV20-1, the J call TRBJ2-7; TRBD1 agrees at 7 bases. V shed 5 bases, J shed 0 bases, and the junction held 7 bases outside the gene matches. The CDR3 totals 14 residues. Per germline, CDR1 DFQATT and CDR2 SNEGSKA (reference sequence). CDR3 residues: CSARDSHASYEQYF. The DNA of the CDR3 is TGCAGTGCTCGGGACAGCCATGCCTCCTACGAGCAGTACTTC.

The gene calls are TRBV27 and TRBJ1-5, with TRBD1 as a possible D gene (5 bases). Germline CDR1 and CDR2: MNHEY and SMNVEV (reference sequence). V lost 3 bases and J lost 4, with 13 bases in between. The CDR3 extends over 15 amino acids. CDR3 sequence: CASSLRGAVNQPQHF. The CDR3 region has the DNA TGTGCCAGCAGTTTGAGGGGCGCCGTAAATCAGCCCCAGCATTTT.

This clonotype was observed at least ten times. CDR3 amino acids: CASTPEGQLNTEAFF. The DNA of the CDR3 is TGTGCCAGCACCCCGGAGGGACAGCTGAACACTGAAGCTTTCTTT. This chain uses TRBV7-8 with TRBJ1-1, with 7 bases matching TRBD1. With 7 bases clipped from V and 0 bases from J, the junction kept 8 bases outside the gene matches. The CDR3 consists of 15 residues. CDR1 and CDR2 (germline): SGHVS, FQNEAQ.

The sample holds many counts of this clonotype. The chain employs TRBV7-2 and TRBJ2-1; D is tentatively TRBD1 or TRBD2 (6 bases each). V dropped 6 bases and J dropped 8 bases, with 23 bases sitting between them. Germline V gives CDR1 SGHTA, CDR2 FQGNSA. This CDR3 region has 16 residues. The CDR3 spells CASRSNRGESGDEQFF. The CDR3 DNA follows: TGTGCCAGCAGATCCAATAGGGGGGAGAGTGGCGATGAGCAGTTCTTC. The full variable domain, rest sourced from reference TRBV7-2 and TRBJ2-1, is GAGVSQSPSNKVTEKGKDVELRCDPISGHTALYWYRQSLGQGLEFLIYFQGNSAPDKSGLPSDRFSAERTGGSVSTLTIQRTQQEDSAVYLCASRSNRGESGDEQFFGPGTRLTVL.

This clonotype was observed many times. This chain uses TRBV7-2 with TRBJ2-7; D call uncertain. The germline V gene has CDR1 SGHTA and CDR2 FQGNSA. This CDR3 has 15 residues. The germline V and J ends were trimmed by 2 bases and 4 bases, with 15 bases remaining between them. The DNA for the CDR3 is TGTGCCAGCAGCTTAATTCAAGGCAGGAAATACGAGCAGTACTTC. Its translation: CASSLIQGRKYEQYF.

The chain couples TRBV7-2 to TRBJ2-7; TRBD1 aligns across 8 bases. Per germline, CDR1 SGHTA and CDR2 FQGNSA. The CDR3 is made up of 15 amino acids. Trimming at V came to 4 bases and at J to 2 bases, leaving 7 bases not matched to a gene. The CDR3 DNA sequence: TGTGCCAGCAGCTATGGACAGGGTCCCGCCTACGAGCAGTACGTC. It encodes CASSYGQGPAYEQYV.

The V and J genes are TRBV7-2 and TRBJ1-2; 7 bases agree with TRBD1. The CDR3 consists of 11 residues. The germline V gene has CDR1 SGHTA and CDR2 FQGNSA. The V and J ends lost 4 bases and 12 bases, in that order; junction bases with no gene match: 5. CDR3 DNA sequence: TGTGCCAGCAGCTCGACAGGGTGGGACACCTTC. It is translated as CASSSTGWDTF.

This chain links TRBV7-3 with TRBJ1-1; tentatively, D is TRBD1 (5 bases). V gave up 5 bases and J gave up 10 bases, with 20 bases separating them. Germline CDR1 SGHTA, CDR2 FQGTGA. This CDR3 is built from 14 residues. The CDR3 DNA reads TGTGCCAGCAGCGGGACGGGTCTTTCTAGAGGAGCTTTCTTT. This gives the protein CASSGTGLSRGAFF.

The CDR3 protein is CAWSVLGGSYNEQFF. The CDR3 region has the DNA TGTGCCTGGAGTGTACTGGGGGGCAGTTACAATGAGCAGTTCTTC. V usage is TRBV30 and J usage is TRBJ2-1, with D possibly called TRBD1 or TRBD2 (6 bases each). Germline values: CDR1 GTSNPN, CDR2 SVGIG (reference sequence). The CDR3 is 15 amino acids. Trimming shortened V by 0 bases and J by 4 bases, and 13 bases separated the two germline ends. Full variable domain (outside the CDR3, taken from reference TRBV30 and TRBJ2-1): SQTIHQWPATLVQPVGSPLSLECTVEGTSNPNLYWYRQAAGRGLQLLFYSVGIGQISSEVPQNLSASRPQDRQFILSSKKLLLSDSGFYLCAWSVLGGSYNEQFFGPGTRLTVL.

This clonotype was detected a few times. CDR3 in DNA: TGCAGTGCTGCCAGTGAGCGGGACCATAACACAGATACGCAGTATTTT. Translating gives CSAASERDHNTDTQYF. The rearrangement uses TRBV20-1 and TRBJ2-3; 7 positions match TRBD2. The CDR3 is 16 amino acids. Looked up from germline, CDR1 is DFQATT and CDR2 is SNEGSKA (reference sequence). The ends lost 5 bases at V and 2 bases at J; junction bases unmatched: 13.

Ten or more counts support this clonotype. The CDR3 region is CASSQDLVTEAFF. CDR3 DNA sequence: TGCGCCAGCAGCCAAGATCTCGTCACTGAAGCTTTCTTT. The chain couples TRBV4-1 to TRBJ1-1; D is uncertain. The length of the CDR3 is 13 residues. Germline-derived CDR1 and CDR2 are MGHRA and YSYEKL. Trimming took 0 bases from V and 4 from J, leaving 6 bases between them.

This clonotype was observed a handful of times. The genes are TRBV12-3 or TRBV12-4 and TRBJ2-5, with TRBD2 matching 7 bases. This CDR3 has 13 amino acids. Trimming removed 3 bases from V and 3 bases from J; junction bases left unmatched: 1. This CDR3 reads CASSFLAEETQYF. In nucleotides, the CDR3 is TGTGCCAGCAGTTTCCTAGCGGAAGAGACCCAGTACTTC.